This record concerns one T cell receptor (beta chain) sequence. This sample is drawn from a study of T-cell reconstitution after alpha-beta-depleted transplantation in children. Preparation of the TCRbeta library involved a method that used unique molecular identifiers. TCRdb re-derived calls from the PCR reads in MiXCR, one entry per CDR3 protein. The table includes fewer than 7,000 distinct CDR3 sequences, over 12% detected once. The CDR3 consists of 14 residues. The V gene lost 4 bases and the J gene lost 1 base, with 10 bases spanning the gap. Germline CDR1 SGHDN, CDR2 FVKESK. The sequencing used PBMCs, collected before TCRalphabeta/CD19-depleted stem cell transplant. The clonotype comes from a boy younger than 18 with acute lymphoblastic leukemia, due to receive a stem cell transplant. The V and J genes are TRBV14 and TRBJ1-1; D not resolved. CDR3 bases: TGTGCCAGCAGCCCGCGGGCCTCGAACACTGAAGCTTTCTTT. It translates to CASSPRASNTEAFF.